These 10 T cell receptor beta chains were sequenced from one sample in a study of blood T cell repertoires in COVID-19 (dated by TCRdb to the early 2020s). Library prep was done by the immunoSEQ multiplex PCR assay. This is the immuneACCESS table as TCRdb keeps it, with only in-frame sequences that have V and J called. A part of the clones is gone; compared with another copy, unresolved V genes explain less than half, and the rest is unexplained. In all, the sample holds over 85,000 clones, and around 84% of those were seen once. 35% to 45% of the sample lies in the top ten. Source material: peripheral blood. These TCRs come from a man older than 75 with acute or convalescent COVID-19.

This chain joins TRBV9 and TRBJ2-7; 7 nucleotides line up with TRBD2. Germline V lookup: CDR1 SGDLS, CDR2 YYNGEE. Trimming took 6 bases from V and 5 from J; bases not matched to a gene: 17. CDR3 size: 16 residues. The CDR3 DNA sequence: TGTGCCAGCACCCCCCTTCCTACTAGCGTGGTGGACGAGCAGTACTTC. Amino acid sequence: CASTPLPTSVVDEQYF. The full variable domain, rest sourced from reference TRBV9 and TRBJ2-7, is DSGVTQTPKHLITATGQRVTLRCSPRSGDLSVYWYQQSLDQGLQFLIQYYNGEERAKGNILERFSAQQFPDLHSELNLSSLELGDSALYFCASTPLPTSVVDEQYFGPGTRLTVT.

In this sample, this clone turned up a few times. The CDR3 reads CASSFGGQGNQPQHF. The CDR3 DNA is TGTGCCAGCAGTTTTGGAGGACAGGGCAATCAGCCCCAGCATTTT. The V and J genes are TRBV28 and TRBJ1-5; 7 nucleotides line up with TRBD1. Germline V gene lookup returns CDR1 MDHEN and CDR2 SYDVKM. The CDR3 runs 15 residues. Trimming took 3 bases from V and 2 from J; bases not matched to a gene: 4.

This clone was picked up many times. The chain recombines TRBV15 with TRBJ2-2; TRBD2 aligns across 10 bases. Trimming removed 0 bases from V and 4 bases from J; junction bases left unmatched: 8. This CDR3 contains 18 residues. Germline lookup yields CDR1 LNHNV and CDR2 YYDKDF (reference sequence). CDR3 sequence: CATSRDYSASGGTGELFF. CDR3 in DNA: TGTGCCACCAGCAGAGATTACTCGGCTAGCGGGGGCACCGGGGAGCTGTTTTTT.

The chain combines TRBV19 with TRBJ1-1, with D perhaps matching TRBD1 (6 bases). Deletions cut 3 bases from V and 6 bases from J, with 14 bases between. The CDR3 length is 14 residues. Germline V lookup: CDR1 LNHDA, CDR2 SQIVND (reference sequence). The CDR3: CASSINRVVPEAFF. The CDR3 nucleotides read TGTGCCAGTAGTATTAACAGGGTAGTACCTGAAGCTTTCTTT.

The chain recombines TRBV10-1 with TRBJ2-7, with 9 bases identical to TRBD2. Germline V lookup: CDR1 WNHNN, CDR2 SYGVQD (reference sequence). J gave up 4 bases and V 2 bases, and 0 bases lay outside the gene matches. The CDR3 length is 13 residues. The CDR3 region is CASSETSGYEQYF. The CDR3 DNA is TGCGCCAGCAGTGAGACTAGCGGGTACGAGCAGTACTTC.

The V gene is TRBV3-1 (or the pseudogene TRBV3-2), the J gene TRBJ1-1; perhaps TRBD1 as D (5 bases). Germline CDR1 is LGHDT and CDR2 is YNNKEL (reference sequence). Between the trimmed V and J ends, which lost 4 bases and 1 base, there was a span of 10 bases. The CDR3 sequence is 14 residues long. Here the CDR3 DNA reads TGTGCCAGCAGCCCGGAGGGGCAGAACACTGAAGCTTTCTTT. This gives the protein CASSPEGQNTEAFF.

The chain recombines TRBV14 with TRBJ2-2; D might be TRBD1 (6 bases). Trimming cost V 4 bases and J 3 bases, with 9 bases left between them. The germline gives CDR1 SGHDN, CDR2 FVKESK. The CDR3 covers 14 residues. Written as DNA, the CDR3 is TGTGCCAGCAGCCGGGACATCTACACCGGGGAGCTGTTTTTT. Protein product: CASSRDIYTGELFF.

The genes are TRBV27 and TRBJ2-7; weak D call: TRBD2 (6 bases). Trimming left V 11 bases short and J 0 bases short, with 14 bases between. Looked up from germline, CDR1 is MNHEY and CDR2 is SMNVEV (reference sequence). The CDR3 loop spans 13 amino acids. The CDR3 DNA reads as TGTGCCTCCATGGGCGGGGCCTCCTACGAGCAGTACTTC. The encoded protein is CASMGGASYEQYF.

The chain uses TRBV5-1 and TRBJ1-4; D call uncertain. This CDR3 is built from 15 residues. Trimming shortened V by 4 bases and J by 8 bases, and 18 bases separated the two germline ends. Looked up from germline, CDR1 is SGHRS and CDR2 is YFSETQ. The CDR3 reads CASSPRLGSAEKLFF. The CDR3 coding sequence is TGCGCCAGCAGCCCCCGTTTGGGTTCAGCGGAAAAACTGTTTTTT.

The chain is built from TRBV3-1 (or the pseudogene TRBV3-2) and TRBJ1-2; D remains unclear. Germline V CDR1 and CDR2: LGHDT, YNNKEL (reference sequence). There are 12 residues in the CDR3. V lost 4 bases and J lost 6, with 9 bases in between. CDR3 protein: CASSLLIHGYTF. As DNA, the CDR3 is TGTGCCAGCAGCCTCCTTATTCATGGCTACACCTTC.